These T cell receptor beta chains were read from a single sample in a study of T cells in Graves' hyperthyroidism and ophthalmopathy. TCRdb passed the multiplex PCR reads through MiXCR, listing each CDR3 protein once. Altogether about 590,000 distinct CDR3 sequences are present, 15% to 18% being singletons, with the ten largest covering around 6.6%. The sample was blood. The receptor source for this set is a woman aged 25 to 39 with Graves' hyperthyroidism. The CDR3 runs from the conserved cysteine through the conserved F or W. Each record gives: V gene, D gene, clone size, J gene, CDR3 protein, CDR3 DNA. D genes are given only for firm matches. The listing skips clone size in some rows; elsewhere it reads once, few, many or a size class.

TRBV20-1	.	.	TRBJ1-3	CSATRAGAGSGNTIYF	TGCAGTGCAACAAGGGCGGGGGCCGGTTCTGGAAACACCATATATTTT
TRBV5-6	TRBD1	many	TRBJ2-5	CASSLRQGAGETQYF	TGTGCCAGCAGCTTGCGGCAGGGGGCGGGAGAGACCCAGTACTTC
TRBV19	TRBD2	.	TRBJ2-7	CASSIVSAGGHYEQYF	TGTGCCAGTAGTATAGTTTCAGCGGGAGGCCACTACGAGCAGTACTTC
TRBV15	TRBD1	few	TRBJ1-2	CATSEGQGFGYTF	TGTGCCACCAGCGAGGGACAGGGGTTTGGCTACACCTTC
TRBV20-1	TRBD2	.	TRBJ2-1	CSARIPAGGNEQFF	TGCAGTGCTAGAATTCCAGCGGGAGGGAATGAGCAGTTCTTC
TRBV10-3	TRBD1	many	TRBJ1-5	CAISLGQGDNQPQHF	TGTGCCATCAGCCTCGGACAGGGAGATAATCAGCCCCAGCATTTT
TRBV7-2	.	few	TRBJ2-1	CASSLNSGEQFF	TGTGCCAGCAGCCTAAATAGTGGTGAGCAGTTCTTC
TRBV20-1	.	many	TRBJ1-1	CSAREPGYWDTEAFF	TGCAGTGCTAGAGAACCAGGTTATTGGGACACTGAAGCTTTCTTT
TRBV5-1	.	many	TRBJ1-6	CASSLAGRGSSPLHF	TGCGCCAGCAGCTTGGCGGGGAGGGGCAGTTCACCCCTCCACTTT
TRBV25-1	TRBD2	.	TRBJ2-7	CANSPPSGSFSEQYF	TGTGCCAACAGTCCCCCTAGCGGGAGCTTCTCCGAGCAGTACTTC
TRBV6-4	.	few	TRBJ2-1	CASSDWRVAVDEQFF	TGTGCCAGCAGTGACTGGCGGGTAGCGGTTGATGAGCAGTTCTTC
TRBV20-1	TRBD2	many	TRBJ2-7	CSARDLTGTTSYEQYF	TGCAGTGCCCGAGATCTTACCGGGACTACCTCCTACGAGCAGTACTTC
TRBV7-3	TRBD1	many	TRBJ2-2	CASSLADRVGTGELFF	TGTGCCAGCAGCTTAGCGGACAGGGTGGGCACCGGGGAGCTGTTTTTT
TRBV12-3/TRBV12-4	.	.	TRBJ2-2	CASTIGPEWTGELFF	TGTGCCAGCACCATCGGACCGGAGTGGACCGGGGAGCTGTTTTTT
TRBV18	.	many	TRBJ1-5	CASSPGFDQPQHF	TGTGCCAGCTCACCAGGGTTCGATCAGCCCCAGCATTTT
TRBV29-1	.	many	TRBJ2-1	CSVEDGGDNEQFF	TGCAGCGTTGAAGATGGAGGGGACAATGAGCAGTTCTTC
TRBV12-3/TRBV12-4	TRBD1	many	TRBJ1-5	CASSFRTGWESNQPQHF	TGTGCCAGCAGTTTCCGGACAGGGTGGGAGAGCAATCAGCCCCAGCATTTT
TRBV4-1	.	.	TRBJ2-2	CASAQARGSTGELFF	TGCGCCAGCGCCCAGGCGCGGGGTAGCACCGGGGAGCTGTTTTTT
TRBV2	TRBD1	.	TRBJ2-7	CASNPGQGRFEQYF	TGTGCCAGCAACCCGGGACAGGGTAGATTCGAGCAGTACTTC
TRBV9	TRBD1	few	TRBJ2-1	CASSVRGQGLGNEQFF	TGTGCCAGCAGCGTACGGGGACAGGGTTTAGGCAATGAGCAGTTCTTC
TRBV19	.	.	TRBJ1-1	CASTPRAAWSKAFF	TGTGCCAGTACCCCGCGGGCTGCTTGGAGTAAAGCTTTCTTT
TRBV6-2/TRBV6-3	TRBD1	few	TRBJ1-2	CASSQGQGHLGYTF	TGTGCCAGCAGCCAGGGACAGGGGCACCTCGGCTACACCTTC
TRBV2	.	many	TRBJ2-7	CASRGRGASYEQYF	TGTGCCAGCAGGGGCAGGGGCGCCTCCTACGAGCAGTACTTC
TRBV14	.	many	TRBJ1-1	CASSQDGGVDTEAFF	TGTGCCAGCAGCCAAGATGGGGGGGTTGACACTGAAGCTTTCTTT
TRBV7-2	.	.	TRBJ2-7	CASSLGPHTSYEQYF	TGTGCCAGCAGCTTAGGTCCCCACACCTCCTACGAGCAGTACTTC
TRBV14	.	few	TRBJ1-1	CASSQYSTEAFF	TGTGCCAGCAGCCAATACAGCACTGAAGCTTTCTTT
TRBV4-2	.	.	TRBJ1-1	CASSQANMNTEAFF	TGTGCCAGCAGCCAAGCCAACATGAACACTGAAGCTTTCTTT
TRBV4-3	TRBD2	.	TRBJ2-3	CASSPRGLPPDTQYF	TGCGCCAGCAGCCCGCGGGGACTACCCCCAGATACGCAGTATTTT
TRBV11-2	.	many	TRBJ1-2	CASSATDYGYTF	TGTGCCAGCAGCGCAACAGACTATGGCTACACCTTC
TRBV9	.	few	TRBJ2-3	CASSVTQARTDTQYF	TGTGCCAGCAGCGTCACACAGGCCCGCACAGATACGCAGTATTTT
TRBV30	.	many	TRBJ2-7	CAWSVLEDEQYF	TGTGCCTGGAGTGTACTAGAGGACGAGCAGTACTTC
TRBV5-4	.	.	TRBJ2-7	CASSYREIETSLNNYEQYF	TGTGCCAGCAGCTATCGAGAAATAGAAACTAGCCTCAACAACTACGAGCAGTACTTC
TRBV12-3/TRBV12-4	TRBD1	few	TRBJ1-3	CASSPDRVGGNTIYF	TGTGCCAGCAGTCCCGACAGGGTGGGAGGAAACACCATATATTTT
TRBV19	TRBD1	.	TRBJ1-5	CASSTSGGRGQPQHF	TGTGCCAGTAGTACCTCAGGGGGCAGGGGTCAGCCCCAGCATTTT
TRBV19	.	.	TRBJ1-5	CASARENSNQPQHF	TGTGCCAGCGCCCGGGAAAATAGCAATCAGCCCCAGCATTTT
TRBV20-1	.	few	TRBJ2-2	CSASSGGSGNTGELFF	TGCAGTGCTAGCTCAGGCGGTAGCGGAAACACCGGGGAGCTGTTTTTT
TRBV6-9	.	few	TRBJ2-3	CASSYGAGRRTDTQYF	TGTGCCAGCAGTTACGGGGCGGGACGCCGCACAGATACGCAGTATTTT
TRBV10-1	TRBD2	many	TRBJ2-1	CASSEYLSGSYNEQFF	TGCGCCAGCAGTGAGTACCTTAGCGGGTCCTACAATGAGCAGTTCTTC
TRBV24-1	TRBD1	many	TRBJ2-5	CATSDGAGGRETQYF	TGTGCCACCAGTGACGGGGCAGGGGGCCGGGAGACCCAGTACTTC
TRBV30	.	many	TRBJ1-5	CAWSDGSNQPQHF	TGTGCCTGGTCGGACGGATCCAATCAGCCCCAGCATTTT
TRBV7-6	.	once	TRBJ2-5	CASSSLNKRETQYF	TGTGCCAGCAGCTCACTTAATAAACGAGAGACCCAGTACTTC
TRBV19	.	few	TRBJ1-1	CASSIMGRTEAFF	TGTGCCAGTAGTATCATGGGTCGGACTGAAGCTTTCTTT
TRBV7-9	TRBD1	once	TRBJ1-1	CASSLGPDRGSTEAFF	TGTGCCAGCAGCTTAGGTCCCGACAGGGGATCCACTGAAGCTTTCTTT
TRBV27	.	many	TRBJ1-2	CASSFRASRGYTF	TGTGCCAGCAGTTTCAGGGCCTCTAGAGGCTACACCTTC
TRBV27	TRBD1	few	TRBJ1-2	CASSSTDRAYYGYTF	TGTGCCAGCAGTTCTACAGACAGGGCATACTATGGCTACACCTTC
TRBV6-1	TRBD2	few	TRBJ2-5	CASTLGGLAETQYF	TGTGCCAGCACCCTTGGGGGACTAGCCGAGACCCAGTACTTC
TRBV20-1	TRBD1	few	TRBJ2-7	CSARVTDPPQVGQGEPEQYF	TGCAGTGCTAGAGTCACAGACCCCCCACAGGTGGGACAGGGTGAGCCCGAGCAGTACTTC
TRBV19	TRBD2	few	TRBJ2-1	CASSIDPSGLEGTREQFF	TGTGCCAGTAGTATAGACCCTAGCGGGCTGGAGGGAACCAGGGAGCAGTTCTTC
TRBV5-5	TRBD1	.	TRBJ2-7	CASSLGWGQDEQYF	TGTGCCAGCAGCTTGGGGTGGGGACAGGACGAGCAGTACTTC
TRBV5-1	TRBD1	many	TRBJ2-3	CASRGQDTDTQYF	TGCGCCAGCAGGGGACAGGACACAGATACGCAGTATTTT
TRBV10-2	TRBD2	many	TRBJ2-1	CASSSGRVNEQFF	TGCGCCAGCAGTAGCGGGAGGGTAAATGAGCAGTTCTTC
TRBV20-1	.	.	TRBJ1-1	CSAERTDKFNTEAFF	TGCAGTGCTGAGCGAACGGACAAGTTTAACACTGAAGCTTTCTTT
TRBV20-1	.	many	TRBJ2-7	CSARDELQDPSYEQYF	TGCAGTGCTAGAGATGAGTTACAGGACCCCTCCTACGAGCAGTACTTC
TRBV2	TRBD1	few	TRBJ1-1	CASRKGAENTEAFF	TGTGCCAGCAGGAAGGGGGCAGAGAACACTGAAGCTTTCTTT
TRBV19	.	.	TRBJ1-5	CASSIGGRGQPQHF	TGTGCCAGTAGTATAGGAGGAAGGGGGCAGCCCCAGCATTTT
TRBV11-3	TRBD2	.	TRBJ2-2	CASSLVGEAAGVDSGELFF	TGTGCCAGCAGCTTAGTAGGGGAAGCGGCGGGAGTTGATTCCGGGGAGCTGTTTTTT
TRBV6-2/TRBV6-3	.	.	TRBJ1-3	CASRNLDLRPASGNTIYF	TGTGCCAGCAGAAACCTGGACCTCCGACCGGCCTCTGGAAACACCATATATTTT
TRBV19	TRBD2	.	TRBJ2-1	CASSQGLARKIEQFF	TGTGCCAGTAGCCAAGGACTAGCGAGAAAAATTGAGCAGTTCTTC
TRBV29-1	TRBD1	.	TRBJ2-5	CSVELQGEGTQYF	TGCAGCGTTGAACTCCAGGGGGAAGGGACCCAGTACTTC
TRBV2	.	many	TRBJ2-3	CASGKTENTDTQYF	TGTGCCAGCGGGAAGACAGAGAACACAGATACGCAGTATTTT